This passage covers 14 T cell receptor beta chains from one sample sequenced in a study of CD8+ T cells in alopecia areata. As the sequencing template, cDNA was produced by extracting RNA and reverse transcribing it. Generated by immunoSEQ multiplex PCR, the TCRdb table keeps only in-frame clones and is missing some. Of 120,000 or so clones in the sample, about 61% are singletons; the top ten hold 2.8%. Material: CD4+ T cells sorted from blood. These receptors were taken from a human donor in good health.

The CDR3 region is CASTLDLAKNIQYF. DNA of the CDR3: TGTGCCAGCACCCTGGACTTAGCCAAAAACATTCAGTACTTC. The V gene is TRBV9, the J gene TRBJ2-4; TRBD2 might be the D (5 bases). Looked up from germline, CDR1 is SGDLS and CDR2 is YYNGEE. CDR3 length: 14 amino acids. V lost 6 bases, J lost 0 bases, and 10 bases lay in between. The full variable domain, rest sourced from reference TRBV9 and TRBJ2-4, is DSGVTQTPKHLITATGQRVTLRCSPRSGDLSVYWYQQSLDQGLQFLIQYYNGEERAKGNILERFSAQQFPDLHSELNLSSLELGDSALYFCASTLDLAKNIQYFGAGTRLSVL.

This chain uses TRBV30 with TRBJ2-1, with 12 bases lining up with TRBD2. The CDR3 is 12 residues long. V was pared by 3 bases and J by 13 bases, with 4 bases of the junction left unmatched. Germline-derived CDR1 and CDR2 are GTSNPN and SVGIG (reference sequence). The CDR3 DNA sequence: TGTGCCTGGAGAGGACTAGCGGGGTCTCAGTTCTTC. It codes for CAWRGLAGSQFF.

The chain recombines TRBV23-1 with TRBJ1-6; TRBD1 agrees at 9 bases. Being an ORF, TRBV23-1 has a function that is uncertain. V dropped 10 bases and J dropped 14; count of bases not matched to a gene: 18. The CDR3 extends over 15 amino acids. The CDR3 spells CATVGLRQGDFSLHF. The CDR3, as DNA: TGCGCCACCGTCGGTTTGAGACAGGGGGACTTTTCCCTCCACTTT.

This sequence joins TRBV13 and TRBJ1-4, with D tentatively TRBD1 (6 bases). Germline V gives CDR1 PRHDT, CDR2 FYEKMQ (reference sequence). The CDR3 runs to 15 residues. Trimming left V 4 bases short and J 5 bases short, with 14 bases between. The CDR3 DNA is TGTGCCAGCAGCTCAACAGGGTTCGCAAATGAAAAACTGTTTTTT. This sequence encodes CASSSTGFANEKLFF.

This clone was counted once. The rearrangement uses TRBV11-2 and TRBJ1-2, with a possible D match to TRBD1 (5 bases). Between the trimmed V and J ends, which lost 2 bases and 1 base, there was a span of 8 bases. Germline V lookup: CDR1 SGHAT, CDR2 FQNNGV. The CDR3 spans 14 residues. CDR3 region: CASSLLDSNYGYTF. The CDR3 DNA reads TGTGCCAGCAGCTTACTAGACAGTAACTATGGCTACACCTTC.

Only one count was recorded for this clone. The rearrangement links TRBV5-1 to TRBJ2-2; D might be TRBD1 or TRBD2, each matching 5 bases. Per germline, CDR1 SGHRS and CDR2 YFSETQ. The ends were cut back, 1 base at V and 4 bases at J, with 11 bases in the middle. This CDR3 has 15 amino acids. The CDR3 DNA is TGCGCCAGCAGCTTGTGGGGACGAGGCACCGGGGAGCTGTTTTTT. Its protein is CASSLWGRGTGELFF.

The chain employs TRBV11-2 and TRBJ1-2, with no clear D. This CDR3 spans 14 amino acids. V was cut by 2 bases and J by 4 bases, with 11 bases left in between. Germline lookup yields CDR1 SGHAT and CDR2 FQNNGV. The chain's CDR3 is CASSLLGPRYGYTF. CDR3 DNA sequence: TGTGCCAGCAGCTTATTAGGCCCGCGCTATGGCTACACCTTC.

This clone was seen only once. The rearrangement uses TRBV4-1 and TRBJ2-5; D possibly corresponds to TRBD2 (6 bases). Deletions cut 0 bases from V and 5 bases from J, with 16 bases between. Germline lookup yields CDR1 MGHRA and CDR2 YSYEKL. The CDR3 has 16 residues. CDR3 sequence: CASSQDVPGAGETQYF. In nucleotides, the CDR3 is TGCGCCAGCAGCCAAGATGTCCCCGGGGCGGGGGAGACCCAGTACTTC.

The chain couples TRBV5-4 to TRBJ1-5, with TRBD1 as a possible D gene (5 bases). Germline assignment: CDR1 SGHNT and CDR2 YYREEE (reference sequence). V lost 0 bases and J lost 7, with 11 bases in between. The CDR3 extends over 14 amino acids. In DNA form, the CDR3 reads TGTGCCAGCAGCTTGGGGGGGGTCGGGCAGCCCCAGCATTTT. Its protein product is CASSLGGVGQPQHF.

This clone was detected once. The rearrangement links TRBV5-1 to TRBJ1-4; D gene uncertain. This CDR3 is built from 13 residues. Germline V gene data show CDR1 as SGHRS and CDR2 as YFSETQ. V was pared by 7 bases and J by 5 bases, with 12 bases between. CDR3 amino acids: CASAKEHNEKLFF. Written as DNA, the CDR3 is TGCGCCAGCGCAAAGGAACACAATGAAAAACTGTTTTTT.

This clone was detected only a few times. This chain connects TRBV29-1 to TRBJ2-1; D is ambiguous. Germline V gene data show CDR1 as SQVTM and CDR2 as ANQGSEA. The CDR3 is 11 amino acids. Trimming cost V 6 bases and J 10 bases, with 13 bases left between them. For the CDR3, the DNA is TGCAGCGTCTCGGCCCCATCGGAGCAGTTCTTC. Its protein product is CSVSAPSEQFF.

This rearrangement joins TRBV29-1 to TRBJ1-2; tentative D call: TRBD1 (5 bases). The CDR3 loop spans 13 amino acids. V was clipped by 7 bases and J by 3 bases, with 15 bases between them. Germline V lookup: CDR1 SQVTM, CDR2 ANQGSEA. The CDR3 DNA follows: TGCAGCGCCTCGGAGGGGCGAGACTATGGCTACACCTTC. Encoded protein: CSASEGRDYGYTF.

The chain links TRBV5-4 to TRBJ2-5; D not resolved. V was trimmed by 0 bases and J by 2 bases, leaving 8 bases between them. Germline CDR1 SGHNT, CDR2 YYREEE (reference sequence). The CDR3 totals 14 residues. The DNA for the CDR3 is TGTGCCAGCAGCTTGGGGCCAGCGCAAGAGACCCAGTACTTC. It encodes CASSLGPAQETQYF.

This clone came up a few times. The V and J genes are TRBV5-4 and TRBJ1-2; 9 bases line up with TRBD1. The germline V gene encodes CDR1 SGHNT and CDR2 YYREEE (reference sequence). This CDR3 is 15 amino acids long. J lost 7 bases, V lost 4 bases, and 11 bases had no gene match. The CDR3 sequence is CASSAAPGQGVGYTF. The CDR3 bases are TGTGCCAGCAGCGCTGCCCCGGGACAGGGCGTTGGCTACACCTTC.